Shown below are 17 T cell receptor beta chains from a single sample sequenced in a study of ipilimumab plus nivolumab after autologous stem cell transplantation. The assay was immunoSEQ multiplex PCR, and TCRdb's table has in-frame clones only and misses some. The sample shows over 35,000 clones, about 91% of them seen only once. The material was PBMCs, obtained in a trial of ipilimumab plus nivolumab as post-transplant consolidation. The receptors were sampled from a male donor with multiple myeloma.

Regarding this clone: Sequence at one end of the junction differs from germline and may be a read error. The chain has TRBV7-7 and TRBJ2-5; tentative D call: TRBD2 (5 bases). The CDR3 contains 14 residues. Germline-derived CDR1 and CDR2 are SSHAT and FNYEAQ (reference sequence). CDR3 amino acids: CASSLARASETQYF. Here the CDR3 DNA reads TGTGCTAGCAGCTTAGCGAGGGCTTCGGAGACCCAGTACTTC.

CDR3 amino acids: CASSLPTGVTTQYF. DNA for the CDR3: TGTGCCAGCAGTCTGCCGACAGGGGTGACGACCCAGTACTTC. The genes are TRBV28 and TRBJ2-5, with 8 bases lining up with TRBD1. CDR1 MDHEN and CDR2 SYDVKM come from the germline V gene. CDR3 length: 14 residues. Trimming took 5 bases from V and 7 from J; bases not matched to a gene: 9.

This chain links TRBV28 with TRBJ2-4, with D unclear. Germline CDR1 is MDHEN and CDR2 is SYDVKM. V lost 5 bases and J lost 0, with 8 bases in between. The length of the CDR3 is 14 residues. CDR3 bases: TGTGCCAGCAGTCTGCAGCTAGCCAAAAACATTCAGTACTTC. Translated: CASSLQLAKNIQYF.

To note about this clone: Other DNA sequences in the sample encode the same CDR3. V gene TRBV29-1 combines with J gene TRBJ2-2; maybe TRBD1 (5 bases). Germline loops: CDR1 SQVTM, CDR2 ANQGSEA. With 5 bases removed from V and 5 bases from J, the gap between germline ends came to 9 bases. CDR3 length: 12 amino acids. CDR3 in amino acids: CSVPQGTGELFF. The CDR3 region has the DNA TGCAGCGTTCCGCAGGGTACCGGGGAGCTGTTTTTT.

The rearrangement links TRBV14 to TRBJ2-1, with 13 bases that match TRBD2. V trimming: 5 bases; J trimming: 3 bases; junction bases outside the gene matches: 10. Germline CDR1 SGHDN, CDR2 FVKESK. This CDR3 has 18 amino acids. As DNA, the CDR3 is TGTGCCAGCAGCGGACTAGCGGGAGTTATGCTAGACTACAATGAGCAGTTCTTC. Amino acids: CASSGLAGVMLDYNEQFF. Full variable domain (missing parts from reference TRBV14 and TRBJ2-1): EAGVTQFPSHSVIEKGQTVTLRCDPISGHDNLYWYRRVMGKEIKFLLHFVKESKQDESGMPNNRFLAERTGGTYSTLKVQPAELEDSGVYFCASSGLAGVMLDYNEQFFGPGTRLTVL.

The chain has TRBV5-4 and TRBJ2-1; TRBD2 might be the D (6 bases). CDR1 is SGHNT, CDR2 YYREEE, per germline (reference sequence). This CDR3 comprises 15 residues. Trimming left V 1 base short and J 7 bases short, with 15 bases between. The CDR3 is CASSLFQGGYNEQFF. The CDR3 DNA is TGTGCCAGCAGCTTGTTTCAGGGAGGATATAATGAGCAGTTCTTC. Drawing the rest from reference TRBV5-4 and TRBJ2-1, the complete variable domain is ETGVTQSPTHLIKTRGQQVTLRCSSQSGHNTVSWYQQALGQGPQFIFQYYREEENGRGNFPPRFSGLQFPNYSSELNVNALELDDSALYLCASSLFQGGYNEQFFGPGTRLTVL.

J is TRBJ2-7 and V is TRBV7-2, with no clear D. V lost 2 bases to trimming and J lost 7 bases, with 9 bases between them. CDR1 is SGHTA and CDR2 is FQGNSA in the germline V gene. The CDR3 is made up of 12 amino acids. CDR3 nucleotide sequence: TGTGCCAGCAGCTTACTCATCGGGGAGCAGTACTTC. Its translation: CASSLLIGEQYF.

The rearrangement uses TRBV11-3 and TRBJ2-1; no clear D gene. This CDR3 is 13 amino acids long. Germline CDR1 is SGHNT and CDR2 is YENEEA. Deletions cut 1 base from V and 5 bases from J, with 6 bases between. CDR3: CASSLAPNNEQFF. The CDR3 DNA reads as TGTGCCAGCAGCTTAGCACCGAACAATGAGCAGTTCTTC. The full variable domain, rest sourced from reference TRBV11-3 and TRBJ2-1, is EAGVVQSPRYKIIEKKQPVAFWCNPISGHNTLYWYLQNLGQGPELLIRYENEEAVDDSQLPKDRFSAERLKGVDSTLKIQPAELGDSAVYLCASSLAPNNEQFFGPGTRLTVL.

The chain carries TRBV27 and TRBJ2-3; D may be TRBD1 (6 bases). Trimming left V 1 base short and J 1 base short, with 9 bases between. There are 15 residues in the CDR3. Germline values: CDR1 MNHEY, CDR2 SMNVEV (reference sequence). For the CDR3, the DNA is TGTGCCAGCAGTTTATTGTCAGGGGGCACAGATACGCAGTATTTT. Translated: CASSLLSGGTDTQYF.

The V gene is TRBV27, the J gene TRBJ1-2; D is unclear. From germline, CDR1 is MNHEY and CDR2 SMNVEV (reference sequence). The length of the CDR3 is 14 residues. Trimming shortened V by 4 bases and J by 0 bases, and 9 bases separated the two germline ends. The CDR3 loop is CASSSPSTNYGYTF. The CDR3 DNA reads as TGTGCCAGCAGTTCTCCATCGACTAACTATGGCTACACCTTC.

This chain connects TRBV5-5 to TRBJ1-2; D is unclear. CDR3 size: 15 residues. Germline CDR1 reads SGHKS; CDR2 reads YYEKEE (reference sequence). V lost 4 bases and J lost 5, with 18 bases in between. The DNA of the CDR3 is TGTGCCAGCAGCCCCCCCGGGCAGTCCCCTTATGGCTACACCTTC. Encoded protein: CASSPPGQSPYGYTF.

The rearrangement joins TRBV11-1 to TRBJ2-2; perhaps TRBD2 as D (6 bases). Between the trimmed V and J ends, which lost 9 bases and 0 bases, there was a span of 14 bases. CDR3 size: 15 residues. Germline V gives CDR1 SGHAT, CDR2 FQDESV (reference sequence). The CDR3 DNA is TGTGCCAGGGCCCTTCCGGGGGCGAACACCGGGGAGCTGTTTTTT. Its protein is CARALPGANTGELFF.

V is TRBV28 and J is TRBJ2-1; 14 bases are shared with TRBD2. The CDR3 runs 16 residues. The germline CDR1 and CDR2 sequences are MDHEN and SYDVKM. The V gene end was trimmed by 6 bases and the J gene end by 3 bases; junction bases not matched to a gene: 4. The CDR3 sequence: CASSPGLAGGYNEQFF. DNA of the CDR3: TGTGCCAGCAGCCCCGGACTAGCGGGGGGCTACAATGAGCAGTTCTTC. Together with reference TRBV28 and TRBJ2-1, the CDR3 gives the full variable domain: DVKVTQSSRYLVKRTGEKVFLECVQDMDHENMFWYRQDPGLGLRLIYFSYDVKMKEKGDIPEGYSVSREKKERFSLILESASTNQTSMYLCASSPGLAGGYNEQFFGPGTRLTVL.

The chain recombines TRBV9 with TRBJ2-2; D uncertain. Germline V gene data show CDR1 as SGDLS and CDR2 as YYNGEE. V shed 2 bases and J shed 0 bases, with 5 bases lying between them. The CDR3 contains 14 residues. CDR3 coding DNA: TGTGCCAGCAGCGTCGGAGCGAACACCGGGGAGCTGTTTTTT. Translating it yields CASSVGANTGELFF. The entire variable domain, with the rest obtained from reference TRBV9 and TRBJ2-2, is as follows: DSGVTQTPKHLITATGQRVTLRCSPRSGDLSVYWYQQSLDQGLQFLIQYYNGEERAKGNILERFSAQQFPDLHSELNLSSLELGDSALYFCASSVGANTGELFFGEGSRLTVL.

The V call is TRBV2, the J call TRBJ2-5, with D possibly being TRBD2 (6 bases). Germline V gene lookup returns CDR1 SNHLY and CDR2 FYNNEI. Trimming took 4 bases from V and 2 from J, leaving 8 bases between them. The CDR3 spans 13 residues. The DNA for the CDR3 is TGTGCCAGCAGTGCGGGAGAGCAAGAGACCCAGTACTTC. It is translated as CASSAGEQETQYF.

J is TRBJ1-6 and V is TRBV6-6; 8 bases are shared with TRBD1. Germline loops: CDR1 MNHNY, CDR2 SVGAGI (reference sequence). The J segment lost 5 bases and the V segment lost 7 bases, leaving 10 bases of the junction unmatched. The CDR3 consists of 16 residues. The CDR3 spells CASTLDTGGHNSPLHF. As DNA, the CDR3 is TGTGCCAGCACCCTCGATACAGGGGGGCATAATTCACCCCTCCACTTT.

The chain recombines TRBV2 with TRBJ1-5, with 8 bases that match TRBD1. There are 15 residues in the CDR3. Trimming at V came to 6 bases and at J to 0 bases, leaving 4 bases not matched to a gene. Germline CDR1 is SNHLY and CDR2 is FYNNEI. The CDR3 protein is CASRADRVSNQPQHF. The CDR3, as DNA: TGTGCCAGCAGAGCGGACAGGGTTAGCAATCAGCCCCAGCATTTT.